These T cell receptor beta chains were read from a single sample in a study of PD-1 blockade in classical Hodgkin lymphoma. Libraries were prepared by immunoSEQ multiplex PCR; TCRdb keeps only in-frame clonotypes and omits some of them. The sample has 20,000 or so clones, roughly 85% seen once. The sample here was CD4+ T cells from blood, taken before the fourth cycle of nivolumab. The source of these receptors is a human donor with classical Hodgkin lymphoma. Both conserved end residues are part of each CDR3. A D gene is named only where the DNA matches it firmly. Rows give clone size only sometimes, using once, few, many, or a class for an expanded clone.

d_gene | j_gene | abundance | v_gene | CDR3nt | CDR3aa
- | TRBJ1-5 | - | TRBV19 | TGTGCCAGTAGTATCGTACAGGGACTTGGCAATCAGCCCCAGCATTTT | CASSIVQGLGNQPQHF
TRBD2 | TRBJ2-3 | - | TRBV7-8 | TGTGCCAGCAGCTTAAGCCGACTAGCGGGCACAGATACGCAGTATTTT | CASSLSRLAGTDTQYF
- | TRBJ2-1 | - | TRBV2 | TGTGCCAGCAGTGAACCAGAGCAGTTCTTC | CASSEPEQFF
TRBD1 | TRBJ1-2 | - | TRBV6-1 | TGTGCCAGCAGGGAAACAGGGGGCGAGGCTGGCTACACCTTC | CASRETGGEAGYTF
TRBD2 | TRBJ2-3 | - | TRBV5-1 | TGCGCCAGCAGCCTAGGGACTAGCGGGACAGATACGCAGTATTTT | CASSLGTSGTDTQYF
TRBD2 | TRBJ2-1 | once | TRBV18 | TGTGCCAGCTCACCATTGGGGACTAGTAACAATGAGCAGTTCTTC | CASSPLGTSNNEQFF
- | TRBJ2-2 | - | TRBV6-6 | TGTGCCTCAGGGGCGGCCGGGGAGCTGTTTTTT | CASGAAGELFF
- | TRBJ2-1 | once | TRBV18 | TGTGCCAGCTCACCACCGGGGGACTCGAGATACAATGAGCAGTTCTTC | CASSPPGDSRYNEQFF
- | TRBJ2-7 | - | TRBV6-1 | TGTGCCAGCAGGGTTACCTACGAGCAGTACTTC | CASRVTYEQYF
TRBD1 | TRBJ1-1 | - | TRBV5-1 | TGCGCCAGCGCAGACAGGGGCCCTATTATTAACACTGAAGCTTTCTTT | CASADRGPIINTEAFF
- | TRBJ2-5 | - | TRBV7-7 | TGTGCCAGCAGCTTGGGGGGTGGGGTAGAGACCCAGTACTTC | CASSLGGGVETQYF
TRBD2 | TRBJ2-1 | - | TRBV18 | TGTGCCAGCTCACCCTCGACTAGCACCTACAATGAGCAGTTCTTC | CASSPSTSTYNEQFF
- | TRBJ1-6 | - | TRBV28 | TGTGCCAGCGTGGGGGATTCGGGGGCTAATTCACCCCTCCACTTT | CASVGDSGANSPLHF
- | TRBJ1-1 | - | TRBV19 | TGTGCCAGTAGTATGGACAGCCTTATGAACACTGAAGCTTTCTTT | CASSMDSLMNTEAFF
TRBD2 | TRBJ2-1 | - | TRBV2 | TGTGCCAGCAGGAAGGACGGACTAGCGGTGGGGGGTGAGCAGTTCTTC | CASRKDGLAVGGEQFF
- | TRBJ1-3 | - | TRBV12-5 | TGTGCTAGTGGTTCCCCCTCTGGAAACACCATATATTTT | CASGSPSGNTIYF
- | TRBJ1-1 | - | TRBV18 | TGTGCCAGCTCGGAGACAGGCCCGAACACTGAAGCTTTCTTT | CASSETGPNTEAFF
- | TRBJ1-4 | - | TRBV19 | TGTGCCAGTAGTACCACAGGATTTAATGAAAAACTGTTTTTT | CASSTTGFNEKLFF
- | TRBJ1-2 | few | TRBV18 | TGTGCCAGCTCACCACCCAGGGGCAACTATGGCTACACCTTC | CASSPPRGNYGYTF
- | TRBJ1-3 | - | TRBV2 | TGTGCCAGCAGTGGCGTCGGCTCTGGAAACACCATATATTTT | CASSGVGSGNTIYF
- | TRBJ1-1 | - | TRBV5-1 | TGCGCCAGCAGCTCGGGGGTGGGGAGCACTGAAGCTTTCTTT | CASSSGVGSTEAFF
- | TRBJ2-7 | - | TRBV2 | TGTGCCAGCAATCGGGCCAGTACCTACGAGCAGTACTTC | CASNRASTYEQYF
TRBD1 | TRBJ1-4 | - | TRBV28 | TGTGCCAGCAGCGGGACAGGGGAAAAACTGTTTTTT | CASSGTGEKLFF
- | TRBJ2-4 | - | TRBV19 | TGTGCCAGTAGTACCGGCACGGGTACGAACATTCAGTACTTC | CASSTGTGTNIQYF
TRBD2 | TRBJ2-1 | - | TRBV19 | TGTGCCAGTAGTGCCAGGACTAGCGGGAGCCCCTCCTACAATGAGCAGTTCTTC | CASSARTSGSPSYNEQFF
- | TRBJ2-5 | - | TRBV19 | TGTGCCAGTAGTATGGTCGGGAGAGAGACCCAGTACTTC | CASSMVGRETQYF
- | TRBJ1-6 | - | TRBV6-1 | TGTGCCAGCAGTGAAGCGCGAGGTCCGGGTTCACCCCTCCACTTT | CASSEARGPGSPLHF
- | TRBJ2-3 | once | TRBV23-1 | TGCGCCAGCAGTCAATCGAGCCCGTATTTT | CASSQSSPYF
- | TRBJ1-1 | - | TRBV7-6 | TGTGCCAGCAGCTTAGGGTCCTCGAACACTGAAGCTTTCTTT | CASSLGSSNTEAFF
- | TRBJ2-2 | - | TRBV10-3 | TGTGCCATCAGTGAGTCGGTAGGGGAGAACACCGGGGAGCTGTTTTTT | CAISESVGENTGELFF
- | TRBJ1-1 | - | TRBV19 | TGTGCCAGTAGTAAAGGCGTGAACACTGAAGCTTTCTTT | CASSKGVNTEAFF
- | TRBJ1-4 | - | TRBV6-4 | TGTGCCAGCAGTGACTTGGTGAAGGTTGAAAAACTGTTTTTT | CASSDLVKVEKLFF
TRBD1 | TRBJ1-4 | - | TRBV19 | TGTGCCAGTAGTACCCAGGGGGCTCGAGAAAAACTGTTTTTT | CASSTQGAREKLFF
TRBD1 | TRBJ1-4 | - | TRBV6-6 | TGTGCCAGCAGTAGTGGACAGGGTCTTAATGAAAAACTGTTTTTT | CASSSGQGLNEKLFF
- | TRBJ2-7 | - | TRBV5-7 | TGTGCCAGCAGCGTGATACCGTACTACGAGCAGTACTTC | CASSVIPYYEQYF